These 3 T cell receptor beta chains came from one sample sequenced in a study of T cell responses to AZD1222 COVID-19 vaccine. TCRdb's copy holds only in-frame clones and misses some; the assay was immunoSEQ multiplex PCR. Among roughly 60,000 clones listed, 70% to 85% were seen once. This material consisted of peripheral blood, taken on day 0 of AZD1222 vaccination. All receptors derive from an adult in good health.

This clone was found once. The chain links TRBV5-5 to TRBJ1-5; D might be TRBD1 (5 bases). Deletions cut 1 base from V and 4 bases from J, with 12 bases between. The CDR3 is 15 amino acids. Per germline, CDR1 SGHKS and CDR2 YYEKEE (reference sequence). CDR3: CASSLYWDPNQPQHF. The CDR3 bases are TGTGCCAGCAGCTTGTATTGGGACCCTAATCAGCCCCAGCATTTT.

The chain uses TRBV7-8 and TRBJ1-6; 8 nucleotides align to TRBD1. There are 13 residues in the CDR3. Per germline, CDR1 SGHVS and CDR2 FQNEAQ. Losses at the gene ends were 5 bases for V and 10 bases for J; bases not matched to a gene: 4. CDR3 region: CASSINRGSPLHF. DNA for the CDR3: TGTGCCAGCAGCATTAACAGGGGGTCACCCCTCCACTTT.

The rearrangement links TRBV30 to TRBJ2-5; D perhaps matches TRBD2 (5 bases). Trimming stripped 0 bases from V and 1 base from J, with 9 bases between. The length of the CDR3 is 14 residues. Germline V gene lookup returns CDR1 GTSNPN and CDR2 SVGIG (reference sequence). The CDR3 nucleotides are TGTGCCTGGAGTGTGAGAGGGATCCAAGAGACCCAGTACTTC. Translation gives CAWSVRGIQETQYF.